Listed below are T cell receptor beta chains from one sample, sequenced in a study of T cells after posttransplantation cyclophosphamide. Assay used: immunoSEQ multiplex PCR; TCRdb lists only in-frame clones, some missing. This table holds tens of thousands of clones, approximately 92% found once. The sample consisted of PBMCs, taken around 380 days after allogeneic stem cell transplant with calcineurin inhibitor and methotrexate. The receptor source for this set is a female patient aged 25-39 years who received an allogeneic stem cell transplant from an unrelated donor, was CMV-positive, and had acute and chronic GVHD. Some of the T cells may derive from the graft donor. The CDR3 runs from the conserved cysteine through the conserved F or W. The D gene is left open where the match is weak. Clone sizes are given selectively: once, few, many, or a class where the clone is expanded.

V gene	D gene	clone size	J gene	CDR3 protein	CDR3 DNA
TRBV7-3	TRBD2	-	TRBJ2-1	CASSLGSPLAETSYNEQFF	TGTGCCAGCAGCTTAGGGTCCCCCCTAGCGGAGACATCCTACAATGAGCAGTTCTTC
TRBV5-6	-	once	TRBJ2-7	CASSLVGRTYEQYF	TGTGCCAGCAGCTTGGTTGGCAGGACCTACGAGCAGTACTTC
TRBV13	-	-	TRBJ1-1	CASSSPGETMNTEAFF	TGTGCCAGCAGCTCCCCAGGGGAAACAATGAACACTGAAGCTTTCTTT
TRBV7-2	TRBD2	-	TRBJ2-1	CASSEAGDYDEQFF	TGTGCCAGTTCGGAAGCGGGAGACTACGATGAGCAGTTCTTC
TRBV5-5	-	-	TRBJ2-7	CAGSLRRTDYRSEQYF	TGTGCCGGCAGCCTCCGGAGGACGGATTATCGTTCCGAGCAGTACTTC
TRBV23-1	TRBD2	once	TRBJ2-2	CATPGAGSNTGELFF	TGCGCCACCCCAGGAGCGGGATCGAACACCGGGGAGCTGTTTTTT
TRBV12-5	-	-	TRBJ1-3	CASGLFMRGGEVGNTIYF	TGTGCTAGTGGTTTGTTCATGCGGGGGGGGGAGGTTGGAAACACCATATATTTT
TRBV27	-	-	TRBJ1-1	CASHGSRRAEAFF	TGTGCCAGCCACGGAAGTAGGCGGGCTGAAGCTTTCTTT
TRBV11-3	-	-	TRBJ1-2	CASSRVQGRDGYTF	TGTGCCAGCAGCCGGGTTCAGGGTCGTGATGGCTACACCTTC
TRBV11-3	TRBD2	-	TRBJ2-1	CASSHEAGAGVYNEQFF	TGTGCCAGCAGCCACGAAGCGGGAGCGGGGGTCTACAATGAGCAGTTCTTC
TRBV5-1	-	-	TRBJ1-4	CASSFRPAEANEKLFF	TGCGCCAGCAGCTTCCGCCCGGCAGAGGCTAATGAAAAACTGTTTTTT
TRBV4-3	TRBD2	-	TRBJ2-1	CASSQIGVGLAYNEQFF	TGCGCCAGCAGCCAAATAGGAGTAGGACTAGCCTACAATGAGCAGTTCTTC
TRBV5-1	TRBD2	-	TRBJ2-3	CASSLSTSGSPPTDTQYF	TGCGCCAGCAGCTTGTCCACTAGCGGGAGTCCTCCCACAGATACGCAGTATTTT
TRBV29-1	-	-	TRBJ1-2	CSVGGQAIHSGYTF	TGCAGCGTTGGGGGGCAGGCCATTCACAGTGGCTACACCTTC
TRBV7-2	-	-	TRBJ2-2	CASSYDWKTGELFF	TGTGCCAGCAGCTACGACTGGAAGACCGGGGAGCTGTTTTTT
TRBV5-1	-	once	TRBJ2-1	CASSSRDNYNEQFF	TGCGCCAGCAGCAGCCGGGACAACTACAATGAGCAGTTCTTC
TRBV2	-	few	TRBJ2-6	CASSDGQVPGANVLTF	TGTGCCAGCAGTGATGGGCAGGTCCCTGGGGCCAACGTCCTGACTTTC
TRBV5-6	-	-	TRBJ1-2	CASSAGGMNYGYTF	TGTGCCAGCAGCGCCGGGGGGATGAACTATGGCTACACCTTC
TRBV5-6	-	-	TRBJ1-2	CASSLAGGGGYTF	TGTGCCAGCAGCTTGGCCGGTGGTGGTGGCTACACCTTC
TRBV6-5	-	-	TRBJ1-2	CATQNRGSGYTF	TGTGCCACCCAAAATCGAGGGAGCGGCTACACCTTC
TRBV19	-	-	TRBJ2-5	CASAKGRGQETQHF	TGTGCCTCGGCGAAGGGCAGAGGACAAGAGACCCAGCACTTC
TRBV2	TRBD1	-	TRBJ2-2	CASSLTGVLGELFF	TGTGCCAGCAGCCTGACAGGGGTTCTCGGGGAGCTGTTTTTT
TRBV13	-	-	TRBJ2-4	CASSLTGFDKNIQYF	TGTGCCAGCAGCTTGACTGGTTTCGACAAAAACATTCAGTACTTC
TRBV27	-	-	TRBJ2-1	CASSLSSYEQFF	TGTGCCAGCAGTTTATCGAGCTATGAGCAGTTCTTC
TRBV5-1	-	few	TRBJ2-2	CASSFLGEDTGELFF	TGCGCCAGCAGCTTTCTCGGTGAGGACACCGGGGAGCTGTTTTTT
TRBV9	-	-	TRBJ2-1	CASSVGQGLAGDEQFF	TGTGCCAGCAGCGTAGGCCAGGGGCTCGCGGGCGATGAGCAGTTCTTC
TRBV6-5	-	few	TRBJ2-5	CASRPTGLETQYF	TGTGCCAGCAGACCGACAGGTCTGGAGACCCAGTACTTC
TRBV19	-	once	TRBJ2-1	CASSLDWGNEQFF	TGTGCCAGTAGCTTGGACTGGGGCAATGAGCAGTTCTTC
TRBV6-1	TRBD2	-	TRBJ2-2	CASSRDYITGELFF	TGTGCCAGCAGCCGGGACTACATCACCGGGGAGCTGTTTTTT
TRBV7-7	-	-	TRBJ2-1	CASSQTLRVHEQFF	TGTGCTAGCAGCCAAACCCTCAGGGTCCATGAGCAGTTCTTC
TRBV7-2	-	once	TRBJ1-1	CASSLNPRNTEAFF	TGTGCCAGCAGCTTAAACCCCAGGAACACTGAAGCTTTCTTT
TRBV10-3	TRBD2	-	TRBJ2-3	CATNPTSGVGSSTDTQYF	TGTGCCACCAACCCAACTAGCGGGGTGGGCTCTAGCACAGATACGCAGTATTTT
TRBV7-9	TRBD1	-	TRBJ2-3	CASSLRRGRDTQYF	TGTGCCAGCAGCTTAAGAAGGGGGCGGGATACGCAGTATTTT
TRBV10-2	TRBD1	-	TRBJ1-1	CASRISGGEAFF	TGCGCCAGCAGGATATCAGGGGGCGAAGCTTTCTTT
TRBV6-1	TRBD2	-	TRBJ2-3	CASSGAGAVTDTQYF	TGTGCCAGCAGTGGAGCGGGAGCCGTAACAGATACGCAGTATTTT
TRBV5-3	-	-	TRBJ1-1	CARTGQTNTEAFF	TGTGCCAGAACCGGACAGACCAACACTGAAGCTTTCTTT
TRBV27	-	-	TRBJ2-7	CASRTSASSYEQYF	TGTGCCAGCAGAACAAGCGCGAGCTCCTACGAGCAGTACTTC
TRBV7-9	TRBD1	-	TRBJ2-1	CASSLDRAGEQFF	TGTGCCAGCAGCCTGGACAGGGCCGGTGAGCAGTTCTTC
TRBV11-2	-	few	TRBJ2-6	CASSLDATGSGANVLTF	TGTGCCAGCAGCTTAGATGCTACAGGGTCTGGGGCCAACGTCCTGACTTTC
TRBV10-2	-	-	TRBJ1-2	CASSEGREVNYGYTF	TGCGCCAGCAGTGAAGGCAGGGAGGTTAACTATGGCTACACCTTC
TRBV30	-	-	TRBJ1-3	CAWSVPSGANTIYF	TGTGCCTGGAGTGTACCAAGCGGGGCGAACACCATATATTTT
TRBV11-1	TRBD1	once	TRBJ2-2	CASSRDRVSGELFF	TGTGCCAGCAGCCGGGACAGGGTGTCCGGGGAGCTGTTTTTT
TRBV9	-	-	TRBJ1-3	CASSSRRGSGNTIYF	TGTGCCAGCAGCTCTAGGAGAGGCTCTGGAAACACCATATATTTT
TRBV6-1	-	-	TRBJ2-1	CASSEGAFVNEQFF	TGTGCCAGCAGTGAAGGAGCTTTCGTCAATGAGCAGTTCTTC
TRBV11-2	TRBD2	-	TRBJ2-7	CASSAGAGGGTYEQYF	TGTGCCAGCAGCGCCGGAGCCGGGGGGGGGACCTACGAGCAGTACTTC
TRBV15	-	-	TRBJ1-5	CATSRGGAGNQPQHF	TGTGCCACCAGCAGGGGTGGGGCAGGGAATCAGCCCCAGCATTTT
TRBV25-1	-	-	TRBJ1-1	CASSGAQGRTEAFF	TGTGCCAGCAGTGGGGCACAGGGTAGGACTGAAGCTTTCTTT
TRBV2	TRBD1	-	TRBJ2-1	CASSDGQGAYNEQFF	TGTGCCAGCAGTGATGGACAGGGGGCCTACAATGAGCAGTTCTTC
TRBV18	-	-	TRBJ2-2	CASSPGNTGELFF	TGTGCCAGCTCACCCGGGAACACCGGGGAGCTGTTTTTT
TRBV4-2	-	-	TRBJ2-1	CASSARGASSYNEQFF	TGTGCCAGCAGCGCCCGGGGGGCGAGCTCCTACAATGAGCAGTTCTTC
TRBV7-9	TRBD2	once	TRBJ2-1	CASSLGGTSGSSYNEQFF	TGTGCCAGCAGCTTGGGGGGGACTAGCGGGAGTTCCTACAATGAGCAGTTCTTC
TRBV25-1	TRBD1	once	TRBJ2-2	CASTLTGGQNTGELFF	TGTGCCAGCACCCTGACAGGGGGCCAGAACACCGGGGAGCTGTTTTTT
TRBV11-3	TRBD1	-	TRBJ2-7	CASSLLGQGALYPNEQYF	TGTGCCAGCAGCTTATTGGGACAGGGGGCCCTTTATCCAAATGAGCAGTACTTC
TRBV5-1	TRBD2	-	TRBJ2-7	CASSHGLAGGAYEQYF	TGCGCCAGCAGCCACGGACTAGCGGGAGGAGCCTACGAGCAGTACTTC
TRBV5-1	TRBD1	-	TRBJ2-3	CASSLALGQGTDTQYF	TGCGCCAGCAGCTTGGCCTTGGGACAGGGGACAGATACGCAGTATTTT
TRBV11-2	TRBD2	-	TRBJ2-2	CASSLDHLNLAGDTGELFF	TGTGCCAGCAGCTTAGATCATCTGAACCTAGCGGGAGACACCGGGGAGCTGTTTTTT
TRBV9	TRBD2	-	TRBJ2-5	CASSVGSGRGGETQYF	TGTGCCAGCAGCGTAGGCAGCGGGAGAGGGGGAGAGACCCAGTACTTC
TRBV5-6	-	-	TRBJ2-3	CASSLGGVTDTQYF	TGTGCCAGCAGCTTGGGGGGCGTGACAGATACGCAGTATTTT
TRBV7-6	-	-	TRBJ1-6	CASGGEYSPLHF	TGTGCCAGCGGGGGGGAATACTCACCCCTCCACTTT
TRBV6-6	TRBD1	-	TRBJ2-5	CAGSSGTGQETQYF	TGTGCCGGCAGTTCTGGGACAGGTCAAGAGACCCAGTACTTC